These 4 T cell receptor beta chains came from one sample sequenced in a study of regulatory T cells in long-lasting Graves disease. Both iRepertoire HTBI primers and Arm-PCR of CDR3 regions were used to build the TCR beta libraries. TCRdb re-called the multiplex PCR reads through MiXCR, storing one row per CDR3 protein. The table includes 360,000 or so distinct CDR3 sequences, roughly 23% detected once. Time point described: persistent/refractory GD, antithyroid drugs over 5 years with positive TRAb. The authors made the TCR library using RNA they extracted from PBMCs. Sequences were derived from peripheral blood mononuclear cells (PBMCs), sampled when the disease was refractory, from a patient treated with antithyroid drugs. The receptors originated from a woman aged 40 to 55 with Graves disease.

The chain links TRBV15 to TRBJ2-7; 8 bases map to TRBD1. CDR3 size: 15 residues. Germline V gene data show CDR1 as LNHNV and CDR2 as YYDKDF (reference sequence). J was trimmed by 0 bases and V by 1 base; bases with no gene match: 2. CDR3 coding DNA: TGTGCCACCAGCAGAGGGACAGGGAGCTCCTACGAGCAGTACTTC. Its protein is CATSRGTGSSYEQYF.

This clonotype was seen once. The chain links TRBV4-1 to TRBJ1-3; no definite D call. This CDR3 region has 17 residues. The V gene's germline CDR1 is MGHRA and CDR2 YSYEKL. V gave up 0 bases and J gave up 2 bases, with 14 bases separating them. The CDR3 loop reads CASSQDLRLRPGNTIYF. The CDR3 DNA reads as TGCGCCAGCAGCCAAGATCTACGCCTCCGTCCTGGAAACACCATATATTTT.

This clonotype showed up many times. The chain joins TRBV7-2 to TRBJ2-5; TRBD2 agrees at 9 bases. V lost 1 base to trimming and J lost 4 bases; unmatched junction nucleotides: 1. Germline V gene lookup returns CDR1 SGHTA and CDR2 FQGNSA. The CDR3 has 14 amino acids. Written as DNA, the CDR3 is TGTGCCAGCAGCTTAGTAGCGGGAGTAGAGACCCAGTACTTC. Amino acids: CASSLVAGVETQYF.

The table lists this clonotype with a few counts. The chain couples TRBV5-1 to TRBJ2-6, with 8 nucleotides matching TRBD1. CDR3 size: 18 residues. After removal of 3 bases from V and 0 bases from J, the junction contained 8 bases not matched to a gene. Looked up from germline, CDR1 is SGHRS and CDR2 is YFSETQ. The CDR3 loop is CASSWPGQAISGANVLTF. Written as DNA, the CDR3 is TGCGCCAGCAGCTGGCCGGGACAGGCGATCTCTGGGGCCAACGTCCTGACTTTC.